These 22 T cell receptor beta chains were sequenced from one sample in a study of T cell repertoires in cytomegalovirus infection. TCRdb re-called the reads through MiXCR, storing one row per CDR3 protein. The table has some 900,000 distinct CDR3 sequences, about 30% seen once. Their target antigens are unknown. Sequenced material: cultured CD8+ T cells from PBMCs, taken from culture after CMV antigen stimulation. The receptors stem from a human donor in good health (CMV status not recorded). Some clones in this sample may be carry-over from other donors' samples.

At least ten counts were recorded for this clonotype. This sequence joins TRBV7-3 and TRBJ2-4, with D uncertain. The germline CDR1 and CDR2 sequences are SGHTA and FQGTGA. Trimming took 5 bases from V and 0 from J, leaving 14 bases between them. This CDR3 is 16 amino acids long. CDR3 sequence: CASSKIQSLAKNIQYF. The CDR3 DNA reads TGTGCCAGCAGCAAGATTCAGTCATTAGCCAAAAACATTCAGTACTTC. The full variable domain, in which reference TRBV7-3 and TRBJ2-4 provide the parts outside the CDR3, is GAGVSQTPSNKVTEKGKYVELRCDPISGHTALYWYRQSLGQGPEFLIYFQGTGAADDSGLPNDRFFAVRPEGSVSTLKIQRTERGDSAVYLCASSKIQSLAKNIQYFGAGTRLSVL.

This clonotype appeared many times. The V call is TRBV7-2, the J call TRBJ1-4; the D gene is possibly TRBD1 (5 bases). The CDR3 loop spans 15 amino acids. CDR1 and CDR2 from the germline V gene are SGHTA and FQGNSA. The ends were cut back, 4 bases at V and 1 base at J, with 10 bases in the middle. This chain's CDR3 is CASSSPGLTNEKLFF. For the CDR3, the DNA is TGTGCCAGCAGCTCACCAGGGTTAACTAATGAAAAACTGTTTTTT.

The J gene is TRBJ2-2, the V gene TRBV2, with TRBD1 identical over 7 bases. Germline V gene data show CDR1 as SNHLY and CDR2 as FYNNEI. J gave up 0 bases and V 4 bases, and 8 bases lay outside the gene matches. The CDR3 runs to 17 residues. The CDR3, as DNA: TGTGCCAGCAGTGGGCCCGGGACAGACCCGAACACCGGGGAGCTGTTTTTT. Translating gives CASSGPGTDPNTGELFF.

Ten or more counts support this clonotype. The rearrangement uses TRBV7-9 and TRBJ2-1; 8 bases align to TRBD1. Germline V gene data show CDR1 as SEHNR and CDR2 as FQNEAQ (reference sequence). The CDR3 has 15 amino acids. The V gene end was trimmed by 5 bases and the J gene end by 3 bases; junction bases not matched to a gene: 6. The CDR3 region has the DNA TGTGCCAGCAGCCCCGACAGGGGAGGCTACAATGAGCAGTTCTTC. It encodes CASSPDRGGYNEQFF.

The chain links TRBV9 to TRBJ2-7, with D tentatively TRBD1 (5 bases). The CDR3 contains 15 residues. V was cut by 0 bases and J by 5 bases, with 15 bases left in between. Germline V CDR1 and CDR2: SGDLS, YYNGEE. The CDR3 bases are TGTGCCAGCAGCGTAGGGTCGGCAGGGCTCGACGAGCAGTACTTC. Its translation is CASSVGSAGLDEQYF.

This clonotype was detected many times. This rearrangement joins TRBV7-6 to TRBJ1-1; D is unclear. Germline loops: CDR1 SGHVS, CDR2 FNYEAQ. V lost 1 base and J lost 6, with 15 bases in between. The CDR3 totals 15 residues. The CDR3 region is CASSLDRRPSSEAFF. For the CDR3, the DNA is TGTGCCAGCAGCTTAGATAGAAGGCCGTCTTCTGAAGCTTTCTTT. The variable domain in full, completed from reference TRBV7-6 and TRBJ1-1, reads GAGVSQSPRYKVTKRGQDVALRCDPISGHVSLYWYRQALGQGPEFLTYFNYEAQQDKSGLPNDRFSAERPEGSISTLTIQRTEQRDSAMYRCASSLDRRPSSEAFFGQGTRLTVV.

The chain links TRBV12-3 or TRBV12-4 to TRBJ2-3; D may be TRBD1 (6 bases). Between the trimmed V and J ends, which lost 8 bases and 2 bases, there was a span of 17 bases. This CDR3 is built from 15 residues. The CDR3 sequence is CASPSGAGDTDTQYF. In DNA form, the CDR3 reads TGTGCCAGCCCTTCAGGGGCAGGGGACACAGATACGCAGTATTTT.

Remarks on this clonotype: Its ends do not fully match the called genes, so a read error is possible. The CDR3 region is CANSSQGLAGGFNEQFF. CDR3 sequence (DNA): TGTGCCAACAGCAGCCAAGGACTAGCGGGGGGGTTCAATGAGCAGTTCTTC. The V and J genes are TRBV7-6 and TRBJ2-1; TRBD2 matches at 15 bases. The V gene's germline CDR1 is SGHVS and CDR2 FNYEAQ. CDR3 length: 17 residues.

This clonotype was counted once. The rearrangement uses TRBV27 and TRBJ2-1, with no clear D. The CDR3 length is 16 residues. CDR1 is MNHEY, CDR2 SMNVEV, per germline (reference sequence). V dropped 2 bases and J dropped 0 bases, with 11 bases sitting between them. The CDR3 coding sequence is TGTGCCAGCAGTTTAATGCAGTACCCCTCCTACAATGAGCAGTTCTTC. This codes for CASSLMQYPSYNEQFF.

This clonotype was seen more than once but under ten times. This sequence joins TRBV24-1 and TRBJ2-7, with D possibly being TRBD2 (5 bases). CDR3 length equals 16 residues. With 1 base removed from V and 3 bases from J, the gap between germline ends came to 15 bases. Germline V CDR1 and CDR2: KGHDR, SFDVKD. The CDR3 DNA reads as TGTGCCACCAGTGATTTTCCTCCGGGAAACTACTACGAGCAGTACTTC. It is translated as CATSDFPPGNYYEQYF.

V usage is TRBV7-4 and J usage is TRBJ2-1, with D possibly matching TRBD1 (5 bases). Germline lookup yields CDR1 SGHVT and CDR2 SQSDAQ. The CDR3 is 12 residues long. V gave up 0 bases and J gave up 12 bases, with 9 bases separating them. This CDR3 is CASSLAGVGQFF. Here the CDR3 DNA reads TGTGCCAGCAGCTTAGCAGGGGTCGGGCAGTTCTTC.

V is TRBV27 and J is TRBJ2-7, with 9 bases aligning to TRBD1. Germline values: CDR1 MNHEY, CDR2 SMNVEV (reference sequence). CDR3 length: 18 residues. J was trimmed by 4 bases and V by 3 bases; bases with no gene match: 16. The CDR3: CASSFPFGLGQGEYEQYV. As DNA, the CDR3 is TGTGCCAGCAGTTTCCCCTTCGGGTTGGGACAGGGAGAATACGAGCAGTACGTC.

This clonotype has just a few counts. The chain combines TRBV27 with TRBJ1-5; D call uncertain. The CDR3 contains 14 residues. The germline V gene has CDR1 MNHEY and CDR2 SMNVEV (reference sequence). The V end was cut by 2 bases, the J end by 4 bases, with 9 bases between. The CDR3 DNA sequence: TGTGCCAGCAGTTTAGAAGGGCTAAATCAGCCCCAGCATTTT. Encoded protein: CASSLEGLNQPQHF.

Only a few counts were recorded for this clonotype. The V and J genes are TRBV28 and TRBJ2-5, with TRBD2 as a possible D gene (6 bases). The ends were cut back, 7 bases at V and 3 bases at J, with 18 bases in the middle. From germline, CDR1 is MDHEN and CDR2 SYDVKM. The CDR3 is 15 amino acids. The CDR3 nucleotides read TGTGCCAGCACCTCAGATCCTAGCGCCAAAGAGACCCAGTACTTC. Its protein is CASTSDPSAKETQYF. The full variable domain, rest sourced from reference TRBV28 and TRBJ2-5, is DVKVTQSSRYLVKRTGEKVFLECVQDMDHENMFWYRQDPGLGLRLIYFSYDVKMKEKGDIPEGYSVSREKKERFSLILESASTNQTSMYLCASTSDPSAKETQYFGPGTRLLVL.

CDR3 coding DNA: TGTGCCAGCAACATGGACAGGGGGGTTTTTGCTGAAGCTTTCTTT. Its translation is CASNMDRGVFAEAFF. The chain links TRBV27 to TRBJ1-1; 10 bases are a match to TRBD1. J lost 6 bases, V lost 7 bases, and 11 bases had no gene match. CDR3 length: 15 amino acids. In germline, CDR1 is MNHEY, CDR2 SMNVEV (reference sequence).

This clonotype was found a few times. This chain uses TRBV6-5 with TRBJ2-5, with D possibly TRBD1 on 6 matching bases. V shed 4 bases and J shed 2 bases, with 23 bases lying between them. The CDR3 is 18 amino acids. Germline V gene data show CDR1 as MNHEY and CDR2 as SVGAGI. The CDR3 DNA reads TGTGCCAGCAGTTCCCCAGGGTTAGAAAAGGGGGTACAAGAGACCCAGTACTTC. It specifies CASSSPGLEKGVQETQYF.

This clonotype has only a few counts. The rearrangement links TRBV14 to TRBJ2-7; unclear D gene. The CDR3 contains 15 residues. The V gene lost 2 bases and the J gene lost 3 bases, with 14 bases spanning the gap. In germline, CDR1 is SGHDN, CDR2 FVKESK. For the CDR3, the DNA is TGTGCCAGCAGCCAAAAGGCCAAGGGAAACTACGAGCAGTACTTC. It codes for CASSQKAKGNYEQYF.

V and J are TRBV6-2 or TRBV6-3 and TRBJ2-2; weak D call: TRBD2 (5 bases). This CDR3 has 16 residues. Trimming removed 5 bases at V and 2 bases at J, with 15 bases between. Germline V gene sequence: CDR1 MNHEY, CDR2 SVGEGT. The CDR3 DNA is TGTGCCAGCAGTCCTTCGGACTGGGCCAACACCGGGGAGCTGTTTTTT. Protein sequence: CASSPSDWANTGELFF.

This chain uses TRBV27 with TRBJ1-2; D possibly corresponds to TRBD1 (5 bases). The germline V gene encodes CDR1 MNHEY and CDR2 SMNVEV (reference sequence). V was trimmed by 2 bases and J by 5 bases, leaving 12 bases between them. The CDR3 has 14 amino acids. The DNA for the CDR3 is TGTGCCAGCAGTTTACCCCGGGACGTTTATGGCTACACCTTC. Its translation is CASSLPRDVYGYTF.

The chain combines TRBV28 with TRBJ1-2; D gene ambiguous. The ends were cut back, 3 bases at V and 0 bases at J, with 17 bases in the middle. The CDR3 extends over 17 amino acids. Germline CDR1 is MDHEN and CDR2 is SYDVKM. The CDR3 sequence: CASSLVGRSPANYGYTF. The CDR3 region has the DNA TGTGCCAGCAGTTTGGTCGGCAGGTCCCCCGCTAACTATGGCTACACCTTC.

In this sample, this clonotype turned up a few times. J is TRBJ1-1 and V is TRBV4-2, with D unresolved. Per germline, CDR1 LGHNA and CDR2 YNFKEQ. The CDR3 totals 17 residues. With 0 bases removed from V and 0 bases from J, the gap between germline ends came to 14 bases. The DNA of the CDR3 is TGTGCCAGCAGCCAAGAAGGTCCAGGAACCATGAACACTGAAGCTTTCTTT. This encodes CASSQEGPGTMNTEAFF.

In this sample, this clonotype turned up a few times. The DNA for the CDR3 is TGCGCCAGCAGCCAAACGGCCCCGCCCTCCTACAATGAGCAGTTCTTC. Its protein product is CASSQTAPPSYNEQFF. The chain has TRBV4-1 and TRBJ2-1; no reliable D call. This CDR3 is 16 amino acids long. Germline lookup yields CDR1 MGHRA and CDR2 YSYEKL. V was clipped by 2 bases and J by 0 bases, with 11 bases between them.